What follows are 3 T cell receptor beta chains derived from one specimen sequenced in a study of CD8 T cells in Susac syndrome. RNA amounts of roughly 0.5 to 1 ug underwent reverse transcription with random hexamers. TCRdb used MiXCR to reprocess the immunoSEQ multiplex PCR reads, holding one entry per CDR3 protein. The profile covers about 190,000 distinct CDR3 sequences, with around nine tenths appearing a single time and approximately 0.09% taken by the ten largest. The sequenced sample consisted of CD4+ T cells from PBMCs. The origin of the receptors is a human donor with Susac syndrome.

There are a few counts of this clonotype. V is TRBV7-3 and J is TRBJ2-5, with TRBD2 matching over 7 bases. The V and J ends lost 3 bases and 2 bases, in that order; junction bases with no gene match: 0. Per germline, CDR1 SGHTA and CDR2 FQGTGA. CDR3 length: 13 amino acids. The CDR3 bases are TGTGCCAGCAGCTTGGGACTACAAGAGACCCAGTACTTC. Protein sequence: CASSLGLQETQYF.

The chain couples TRBV5-1 to TRBJ1-1; D is possibly TRBD1 (5 bases). The CDR3 has 13 amino acids. Germline-derived CDR1 and CDR2 are SGHRS and YFSETQ. V gave up 7 bases and J gave up 7 bases, with 17 bases separating them. CDR3 coding DNA: TGCGCCAGCTGCCCGGACAACTCTGTTGAAGCTTTCTTT. Translation gives CASCPDNSVEAFF.

This clonotype was counted once. This sequence joins TRBV7-9 and TRBJ1-2; 7 bases agree with TRBD1. V gave up 5 bases and J gave up 10 bases; unmatched junction bases: 7. CDR3 length equals 12 residues. CDR1 is SEHNR and CDR2 is FQNEAQ in the germline V gene (reference sequence). The CDR3 reads CASSMTGIVYTF. For the CDR3, the DNA is TGTGCCAGCAGCATGACAGGGATCGTCTACACCTTC.